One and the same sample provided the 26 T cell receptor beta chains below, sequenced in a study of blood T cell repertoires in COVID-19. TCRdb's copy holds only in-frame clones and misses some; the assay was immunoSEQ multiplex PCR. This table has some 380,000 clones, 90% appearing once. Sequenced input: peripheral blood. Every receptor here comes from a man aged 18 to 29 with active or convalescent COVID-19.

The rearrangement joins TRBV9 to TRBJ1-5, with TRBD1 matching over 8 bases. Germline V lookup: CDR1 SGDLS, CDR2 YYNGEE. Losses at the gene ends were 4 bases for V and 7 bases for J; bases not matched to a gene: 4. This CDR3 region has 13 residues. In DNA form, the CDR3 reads TGTGCCAGCAGCCTTGACAGGGGACAGCCCCAGCATTTT. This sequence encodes CASSLDRGQPQHF.

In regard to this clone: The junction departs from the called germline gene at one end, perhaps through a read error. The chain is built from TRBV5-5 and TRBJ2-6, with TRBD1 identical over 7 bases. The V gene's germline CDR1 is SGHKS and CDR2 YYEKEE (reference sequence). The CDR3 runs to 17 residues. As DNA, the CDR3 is TGTGCCAGCAGCTTGCAAGGGGGCAAGATTGGGGCCAACGTGCTGACTTTC. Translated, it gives CASSLQGGKIGANVLTF.

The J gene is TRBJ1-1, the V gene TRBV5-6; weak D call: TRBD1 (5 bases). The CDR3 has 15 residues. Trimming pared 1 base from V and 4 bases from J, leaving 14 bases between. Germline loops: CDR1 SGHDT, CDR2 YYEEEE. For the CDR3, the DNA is TGTGCCAGCAGCTTGAGCGCAGGGTGGGGCACTGAAGCTTTCTTT. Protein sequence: CASSLSAGWGTEAFF.

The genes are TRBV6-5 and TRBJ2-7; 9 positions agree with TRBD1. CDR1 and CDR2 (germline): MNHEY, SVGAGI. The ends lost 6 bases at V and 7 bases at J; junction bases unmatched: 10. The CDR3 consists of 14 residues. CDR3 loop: CASSQQGAGGEQYF. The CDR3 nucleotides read TGTGCCAGCAGCCAACAGGGGGCCGGTGGGGAGCAGTACTTC.

CDR3 nucleotides: TGTGCCAGCTCCTTTCGGCCCCAAACAGAGTTCACCTACGAGCAGTACTTC. This codes for CASSFRPQTEFTYEQYF. The chain links TRBV27 to TRBJ2-7; D uncertain. CDR1 is MNHEY and CDR2 is SMNVEV in the germline V gene (reference sequence). This CDR3 comprises 17 residues. V was trimmed by 8 bases and J by 2 bases, leaving 25 bases between them.

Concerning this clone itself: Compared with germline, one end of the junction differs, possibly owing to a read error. For the CDR3, the DNA is TGTGCCAGCAGTAGACGCAGCTCTGGGGCCAACGTGCTGACTTTC. Protein product: CASSRRSSGANVLTF. The chain joins TRBV6-4 to TRBJ2-6, with a possible D match to TRBD1 (5 bases). Germline-derived CDR1 and CDR2 are MRHNA and SNTAGT. The CDR3 has 15 amino acids.

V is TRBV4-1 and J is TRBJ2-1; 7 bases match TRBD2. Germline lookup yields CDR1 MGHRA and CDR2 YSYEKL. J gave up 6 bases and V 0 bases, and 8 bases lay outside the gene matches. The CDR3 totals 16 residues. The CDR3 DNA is TGCGCCAGCAGCCAAGAATGGGGGGGGTTACTCAATGAGCAGTTCTTC. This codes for CASSQEWGGLLNEQFF.

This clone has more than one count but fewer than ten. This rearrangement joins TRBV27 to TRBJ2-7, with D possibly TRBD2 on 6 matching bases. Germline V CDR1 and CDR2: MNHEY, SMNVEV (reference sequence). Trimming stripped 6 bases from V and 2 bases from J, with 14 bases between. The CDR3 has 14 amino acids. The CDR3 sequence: CASSRASVTYEQYF. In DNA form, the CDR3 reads TGTGCCAGCAGCCGAGCTAGCGTTACCTACGAGCAGTACTTC.

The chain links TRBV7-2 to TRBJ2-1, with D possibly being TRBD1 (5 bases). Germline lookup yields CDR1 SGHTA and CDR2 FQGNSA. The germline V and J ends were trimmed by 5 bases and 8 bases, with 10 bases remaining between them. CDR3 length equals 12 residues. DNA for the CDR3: TGTGCCAGCAGCACAGGTTTCGATGAGCAGTTCTTC. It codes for CASSTGFDEQFF.

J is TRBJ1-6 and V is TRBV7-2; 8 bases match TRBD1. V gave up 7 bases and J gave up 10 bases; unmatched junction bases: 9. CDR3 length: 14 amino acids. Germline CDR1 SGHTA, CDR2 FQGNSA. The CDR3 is CASTRTGGYSPLHF. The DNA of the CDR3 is TGTGCCAGCACCCGCACAGGGGGTTACTCACCCCTCCACTTT.

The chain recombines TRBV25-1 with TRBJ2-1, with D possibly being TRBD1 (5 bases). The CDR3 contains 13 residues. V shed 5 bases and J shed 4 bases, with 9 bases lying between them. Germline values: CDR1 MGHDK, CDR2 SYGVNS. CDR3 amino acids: CASSSRDYNEQFF. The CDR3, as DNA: TGTGCCAGCAGTAGCAGGGATTACAATGAGCAGTTCTTC.

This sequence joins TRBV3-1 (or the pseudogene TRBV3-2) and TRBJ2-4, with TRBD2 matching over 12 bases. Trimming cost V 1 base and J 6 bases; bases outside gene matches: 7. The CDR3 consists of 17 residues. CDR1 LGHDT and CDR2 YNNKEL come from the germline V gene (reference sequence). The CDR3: CASSQASGRAGRNIQYF. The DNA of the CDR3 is TGTGCCAGCAGCCAAGCTAGCGGGAGGGCCGGTAGAAACATTCAGTACTTC.

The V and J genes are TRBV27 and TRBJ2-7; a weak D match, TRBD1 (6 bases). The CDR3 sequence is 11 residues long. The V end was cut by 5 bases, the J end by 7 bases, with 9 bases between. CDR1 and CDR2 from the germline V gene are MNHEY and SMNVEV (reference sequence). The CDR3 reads CASSKRGEQYF. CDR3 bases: TGTGCCAGCAGTAAGAGGGGGGAGCAGTACTTC.

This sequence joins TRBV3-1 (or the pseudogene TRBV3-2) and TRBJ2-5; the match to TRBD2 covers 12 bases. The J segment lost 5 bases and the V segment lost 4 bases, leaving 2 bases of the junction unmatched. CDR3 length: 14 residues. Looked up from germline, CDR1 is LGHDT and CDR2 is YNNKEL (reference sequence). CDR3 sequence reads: CASSPGLAGETQYF. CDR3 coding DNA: TGTGCCAGCAGCCCCGGACTAGCGGGGGAGACCCAGTACTTC.

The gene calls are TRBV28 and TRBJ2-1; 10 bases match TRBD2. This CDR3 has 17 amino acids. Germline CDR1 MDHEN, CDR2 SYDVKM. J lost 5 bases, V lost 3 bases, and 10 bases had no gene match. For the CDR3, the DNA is TGTGCCAGCAGTTTTCAAAAAGCGGGGGGGCCAGACAATGAGCAGTTCTTC. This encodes CASSFQKAGGPDNEQFF.

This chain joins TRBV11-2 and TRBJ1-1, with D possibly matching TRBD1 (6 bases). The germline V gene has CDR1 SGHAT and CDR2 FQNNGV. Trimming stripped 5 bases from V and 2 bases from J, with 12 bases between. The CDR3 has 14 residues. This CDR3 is CASSRWTENTEAFF. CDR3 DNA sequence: TGTGCCAGCAGCCGATGGACAGAAAACACTGAAGCTTTCTTT. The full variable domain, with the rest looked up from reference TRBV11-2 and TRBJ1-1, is EAGVAQSPRYKIIEKRQSVAFWCNPISGHATLYWYQQILGQGPKLLIQFQNNGVVDDSQLPKDRFSAERLKGVDSTLKIQPAKLEDSAVYLCASSRWTENTEAFFGQGTRLTVV.

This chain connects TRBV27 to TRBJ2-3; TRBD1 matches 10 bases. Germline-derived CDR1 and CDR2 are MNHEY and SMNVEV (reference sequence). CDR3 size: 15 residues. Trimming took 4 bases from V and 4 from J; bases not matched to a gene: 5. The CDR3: CASSSTGGLSDTQYF. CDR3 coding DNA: TGTGCCAGCAGTTCGACAGGGGGCCTGTCAGATACGCAGTATTTT.

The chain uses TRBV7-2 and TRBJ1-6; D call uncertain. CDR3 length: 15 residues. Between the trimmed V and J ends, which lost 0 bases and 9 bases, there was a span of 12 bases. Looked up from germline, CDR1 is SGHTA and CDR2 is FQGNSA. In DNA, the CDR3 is TGTGCCAGCAGCTTAGCCGGGAATTCGGGTTCACCCCTCCACTTT. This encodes CASSLAGNSGSPLHF.

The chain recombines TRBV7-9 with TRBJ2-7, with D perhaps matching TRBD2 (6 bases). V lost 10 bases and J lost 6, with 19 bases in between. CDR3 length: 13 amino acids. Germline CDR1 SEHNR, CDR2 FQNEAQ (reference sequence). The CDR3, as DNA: TGTGCCACCATAGCGGCCAATACCCGCGAGCAGTACTTC. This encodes CATIAANTREQYF. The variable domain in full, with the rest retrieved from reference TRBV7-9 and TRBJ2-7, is DTGVSQNPRHKITKRGQNVTFRCDPISEHNRLYWYRQTLGQGPEFLTYFQNEAQLEKSRLLSDRFSAERPKGSFSTLEIQRTEQGDSAMYLCATIAANTREQYFGPGTRLTVT.

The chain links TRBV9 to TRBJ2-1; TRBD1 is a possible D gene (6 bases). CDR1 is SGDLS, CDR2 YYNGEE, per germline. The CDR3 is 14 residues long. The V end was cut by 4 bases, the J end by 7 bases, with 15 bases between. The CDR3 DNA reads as TGTGCCAGCAGCCCCACTTTAGGGGGAAATGAGCAGTTCTTC. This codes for CASSPTLGGNEQFF.

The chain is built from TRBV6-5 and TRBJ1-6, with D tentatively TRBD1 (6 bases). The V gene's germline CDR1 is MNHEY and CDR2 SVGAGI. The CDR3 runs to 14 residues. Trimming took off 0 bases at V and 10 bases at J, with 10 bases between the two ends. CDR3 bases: TGTGCCAGCAGTTACTCGAATGGGGGCTCACCCCTCCACTTT. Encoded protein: CASSYSNGGSPLHF.

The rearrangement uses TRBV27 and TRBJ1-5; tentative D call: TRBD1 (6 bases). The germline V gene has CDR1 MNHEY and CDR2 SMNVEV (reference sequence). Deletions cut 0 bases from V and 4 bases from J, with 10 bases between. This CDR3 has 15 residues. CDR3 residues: CASSLSGGPNQPQHF. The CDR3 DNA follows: TGTGCCAGCAGTTTATCGGGGGGGCCAAATCAGCCCCAGCATTTT.

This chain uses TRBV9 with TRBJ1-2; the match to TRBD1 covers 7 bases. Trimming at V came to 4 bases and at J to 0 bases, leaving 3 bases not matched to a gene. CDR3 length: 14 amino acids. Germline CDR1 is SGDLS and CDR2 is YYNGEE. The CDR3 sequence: CASSTGQSNYGYTF. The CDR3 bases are TGTGCCAGCAGCACGGGACAGTCTAACTATGGCTACACCTTC.

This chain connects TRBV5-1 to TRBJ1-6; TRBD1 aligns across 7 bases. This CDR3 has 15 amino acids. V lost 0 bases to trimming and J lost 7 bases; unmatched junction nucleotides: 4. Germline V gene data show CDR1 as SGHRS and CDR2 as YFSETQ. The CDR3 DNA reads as TGCGCCAGCAGCTTGGGACAGGGTAGCAATTCACCCCTCCACTTT. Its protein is CASSLGQGSNSPLHF.

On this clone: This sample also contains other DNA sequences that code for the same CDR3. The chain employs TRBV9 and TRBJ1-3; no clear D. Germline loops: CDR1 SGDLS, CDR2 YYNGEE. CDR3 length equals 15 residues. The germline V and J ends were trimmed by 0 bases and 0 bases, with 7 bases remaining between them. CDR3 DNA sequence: TGTGCCAGCAGCGTAGTTGGGAGCTCTGGAAACACCATATATTTT. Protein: CASSVVGSSGNTIYF.

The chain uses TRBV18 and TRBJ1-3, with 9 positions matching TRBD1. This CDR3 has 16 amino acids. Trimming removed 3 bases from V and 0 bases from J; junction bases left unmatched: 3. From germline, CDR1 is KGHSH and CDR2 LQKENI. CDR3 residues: CASSPGQGSSGNTIYF. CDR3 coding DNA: TGTGCCAGCTCACCCGGACAGGGGTCCTCTGGAAACACCATATATTTT.